The source of this T cell receptor (beta chain) is a study of blood T cell repertoires in COVID-19. Whole-study context: COVID-19 samples from acute and convalescent phases originated in the United States, Italy and Spain. PBMCs, B-cell-depleted T cells, or T cells were the source of the cDNA or gDNA that made up the material.

The germline V gene has CDR1 LGHDT and CDR2 YNNKEL (reference sequence). This CDR3 spans 20 amino acids. J lost 3 bases, V lost 4 bases, and 16 bases had no gene match. As processed by the authors: Counts of nucleated cells, estimated from reference gene primer amplification, were obtained. Assay: immunoSEQ multiplex PCR; the TCRdb copy retains only in-frame clones and omits some. V, J and clone size are taken as reported in that table, and D and trimming were inferred from the DNA itself. The data hold about 40,000 clones, with approximately 86% observed a single time. The chain has TRBV3-1 (or the pseudogene TRBV3-2) and TRBJ2-3; 13 nucleotides align to TRBD2. The sequenced sample consisted of peripheral blood. This TCR came from a woman aged 80 or older with active COVID-19. The CDR3 DNA sequence: TGTGCCAGCAGCCCAATTCTCCGGGGACTAGCGGGGTGGGGGACAGATACGCAGTATTTT. This sequence encodes CASSPILRGLAGWGTDTQYF.